The rows below give T cell receptor beta chains drawn from one sample of a study of shared clonotypes between healthy human individuals. The protocol was immunoSEQ multiplex PCR, while the TCRdb copy is restricted to in-frame clones and leaves out a portion. The table records about 1,900,000 clones, about 95% of them present only once. The source material was naive CD8+ T cells sorted from blood. The receptors derive from a man aged 18 to 30 in good health. Each CDR3 is given with its conserved first and last residue. The D gene is left open where the match is weak. A row's size may be missing; if present it is once, few, many or a size class.

cdr3_length: 12; clone_size: NA; d_call: NA; j_call: TRBJ2-1; v_call: TRBV7-9; cdr3_aa: CASSLVVPEQFF; cdr3_nt: TGTGCCAGCAGCTTAGTGGTTCCTGAGCAGTTCTTC
cdr3_length: 11; clone_size: NA; d_call: NA; j_call: TRBJ2-7; v_call: TRBV27; cdr3_aa: CASSEGYEQYF; cdr3_nt: TGTGCCAGCAGCGAGGGGTACGAGCAGTACTTC
cdr3_length: 13; clone_size: NA; d_call: NA; j_call: TRBJ2-7; v_call: TRBV28; cdr3_aa: CASNWRGHYEQYF; cdr3_nt: TGTGCCAGCAACTGGCGGGGACACTACGAGCAGTACTTC
cdr3_length: 18; clone_size: NA; d_call: NA; j_call: TRBJ1-1; v_call: TRBV4-2; cdr3_aa: CASSRGLVGIAVNTEAFF; cdr3_nt: TGTGCCAGCAGCCGAGGGTTAGTTGGCATCGCCGTTAACACTGAAGCTTTCTTT
cdr3_length: 14; clone_size: once; d_call: NA; j_call: TRBJ2-7; v_call: TRBV27; cdr3_aa: CASSLVGPSYEQYF; cdr3_nt: TGTGCCAGCAGTTTGGTGGGCCCGTCCTACGAGCAGTACTTC
cdr3_length: 15; clone_size: NA; d_call: TRBD1; j_call: TRBJ2-2; v_call: TRBV5-6; cdr3_aa: CASSPGQVLVGELFF; cdr3_nt: TGTGCCAGCAGCCCCGGACAGGTACTGGTCGGGGAGCTGTTTTTT
cdr3_length: 12; clone_size: NA; d_call: NA; j_call: TRBJ1-5; v_call: TRBV5-6; cdr3_aa: CASSLQGQPQHF; cdr3_nt: TGTGCCAGCAGCTTACAGGGACAGCCCCAGCATTTT
cdr3_length: 13; clone_size: NA; d_call: NA; j_call: TRBJ2-3; v_call: TRBV5-5; cdr3_aa: CASSLVRTDTQYF; cdr3_nt: TGTGCCAGCAGCTTGGTTCGCACAGATACGCAGTATTTT
cdr3_length: 15; clone_size: NA; d_call: NA; j_call: TRBJ2-5; v_call: TRBV5-6; cdr3_aa: CASSLLSEWRETQYF; cdr3_nt: TGTGCCAGCAGCTTGTTGTCGGAATGGAGGGAGACCCAGTACTTC
cdr3_length: 17; clone_size: NA; d_call: NA; j_call: TRBJ2-3; v_call: TRBV5-4; cdr3_aa: CASSWGGFAQSTDTQYF; cdr3_nt: TGTGCCAGCAGCTGGGGCGGGTTTGCTCAGAGCACAGATACGCAGTATTTT
cdr3_length: 15; clone_size: NA; d_call: NA; j_call: TRBJ2-3; v_call: TRBV9; cdr3_aa: CASSSRGRYTDTQYF; cdr3_nt: TGTGCCAGCAGCAGCCGAGGGAGGTACACAGATACGCAGTATTTT
cdr3_length: 16; clone_size: NA; d_call: NA; j_call: TRBJ1-3; v_call: TRBV5-6; cdr3_aa: CASSRHGRLSGNTIYF; cdr3_nt: TGTGCCAGCAGCCGCCACGGGCGACTCTCTGGAAACACCATATATTTT
cdr3_length: 13; clone_size: NA; d_call: NA; j_call: TRBJ1-1; v_call: TRBV29-1; cdr3_aa: CSVLLVEGTEAFF; cdr3_nt: TGCAGCGTTCTGCTCGTAGAAGGCACTGAAGCTTTCTTT
cdr3_length: 13; clone_size: NA; d_call: NA; j_call: TRBJ2-7; v_call: TRBV6-1; cdr3_aa: CASIEGVAYEQYF; cdr3_nt: TGTGCCAGCATTGAGGGGGTCGCCTACGAGCAGTACTTC
cdr3_length: 15; clone_size: NA; d_call: NA; j_call: TRBJ2-7; v_call: TRBV27; cdr3_aa: CASSLSIDTRYEQYF; cdr3_nt: TGTGCCAGCAGTTTATCCATTGATACGCGCTACGAGCAGTACTTC